Listed below are T cell receptor beta chains from one sample, sequenced in a study of response to subunit inactivated influenza vaccine. One entry per CDR3 protein, called by TCRdb with MiXCR from the RT-PCR reads. The table shows roughly 500,000 distinct CDR3 sequences, with 16% occurring only once. Source: CD4+ T cells sorted from PBMCs, taken less than 30 months after vaccination. Receptor source: a man between 45 and 75 years old who received an inactivated influenza vaccine. The conserved cysteine and the conserved F or W are not part of the CDR3 here. Each record gives: J gene, V gene, CDR3 protein.

TRBJ2-2 | TRBV19 | ASRTAGTPMNTGELF
TRBJ1-3 | TRBV2 | ASSEGRGNSGNTIY
TRBJ1-1 | TRBV5-1 | ASSLATVNTEAF
TRBJ2-7 | TRBV12-3/TRBV12-4 | ASSTIGGPSYEQY
TRBJ1-5 | TRBV7-2 | ASSKGQNRGNQPQH
TRBJ2-3 | TRBV4-3 | ASSQDARSTDTQY
TRBJ2-7 | TRBV12-5 | ASARGGTYEQY
TRBJ2-7 | TRBV7-2 | ASSHSTGEWDEQY
TRBJ2-1 | TRBV15 | ATSREGRSSYNEQF
TRBJ1-1 | TRBV5-1 | ASSLAQGANTEAF
TRBJ1-1 | TRBV2 | ASKGEGAF
TRBJ2-3 | TRBV10-3 | AISGKGLSTDTQY
TRBJ2-3 | TRBV9 | ASSARDGVTDTQY
TRBJ2-7 | TRBV5-6 | ASSFPGTPYEQY
TRBJ2-2 | TRBV5-1 | ASSLEPSGRYTGELF
TRBJ2-5 | TRBV7-8 | ASSLTSGQETQY
TRBJ2-7 | TRBV5-1 | ASSLTIGGYEQY
TRBJ2-3 | TRBV12-3/TRBV12-4 | ASSPRGGGRTDTQY
TRBJ2-2 | TRBV6-2/TRBV6-3 | ASSYSKDGSARTGELF
TRBJ1-3 | TRBV4-3 | ASSQAADSSGNTIY
TRBJ2-5 | TRBV10-3 | ATLNLETQY
TRBJ2-5 | TRBV5-6 | ASTTGTGGSQY
TRBJ2-5 | TRBV20-1 | SASRGTSGETQY
TRBJ2-1 | TRBV12-3/TRBV12-4 | ASSPGLGVGEQF
TRBJ2-5 | TRBV12-3/TRBV12-4 | ASSLRGLETQY
TRBJ2-2 | TRBV9 | ASRRGGTGELF
TRBJ2-7 | TRBV6-2/TRBV6-3 | ASTPDGSRGGEQY
TRBJ2-1 | TRBV12-3/TRBV12-4 | ASSFWPRDGQF
TRBJ2-7 | TRBV12-3/TRBV12-4 | ASRHTGDPIYEQY
TRBJ2-3 | TRBV27 | ASRRQGAGTDTQY
TRBJ2-2 | TRBV9 | ASSDVGFPGELF
TRBJ2-7 | TRBV4-2 | ASSHDLSYEQY
TRBJ2-7 | TRBV28 | ASTSPRGSSYEQY
TRBJ2-5 | TRBV3-1 | ASSQDLFSGRTETQY
TRBJ2-1 | TRBV7-2 | ASSLESARYNEQF
TRBJ1-1 | TRBV5-1 | ASSLEQGLNTEAF
TRBJ2-7 | TRBV2 | ATSPGQSYEQY
TRBJ2-7 | TRBV28 | ASSPGLAGSAYEQY
TRBJ2-3 | TRBV5-1 | ASSLEPPNDTQY
TRBJ2-3 | TRBV18 | ASSLNSGWTDTQY